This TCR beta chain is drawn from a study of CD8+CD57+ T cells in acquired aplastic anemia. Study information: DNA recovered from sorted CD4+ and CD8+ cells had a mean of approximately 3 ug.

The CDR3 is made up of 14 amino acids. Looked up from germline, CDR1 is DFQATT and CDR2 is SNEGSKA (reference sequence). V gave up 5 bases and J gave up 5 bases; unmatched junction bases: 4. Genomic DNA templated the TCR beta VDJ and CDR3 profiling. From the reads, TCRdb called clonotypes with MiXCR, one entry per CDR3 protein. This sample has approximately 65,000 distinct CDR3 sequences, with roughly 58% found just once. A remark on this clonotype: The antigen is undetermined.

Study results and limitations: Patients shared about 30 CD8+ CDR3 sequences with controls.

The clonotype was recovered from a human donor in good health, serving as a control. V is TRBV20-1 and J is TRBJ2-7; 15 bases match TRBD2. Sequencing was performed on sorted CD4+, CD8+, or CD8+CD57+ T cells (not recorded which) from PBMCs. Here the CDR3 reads CSASRTSGRDEQYF. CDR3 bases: TGCAGTGCTTCCCGGACTAGCGGGAGGGACGAGCAGTACTTC.